The 27 T cell receptor beta chains given below trace back to one sample, sequenced in a study of blood T cell repertoires in COVID-19. TCRdb keeps only in-frame clones here, not all; method: immunoSEQ multiplex PCR. The sample contains a few hundred thousand clones, around 89% of which appear only once. The specimen was peripheral blood. The receptors stem from a man aged 60 to 69 who had recovered from COVID-19.

V is TRBV10-2 and J is TRBJ2-7; TRBD2 aligns across 7 bases. This CDR3 comprises 13 residues. CDR1 is WSHSY, CDR2 SAAADI, per germline. After removal of 8 bases from V and 3 bases from J, the junction contained 7 bases not matched to a gene. The CDR3 coding sequence is TGCGCCAGCCGGGAGGTGGGGGACTACGAGCAGTACTTC. Amino acid sequence: CASREVGDYEQYF.

The chain joins TRBV6-5 to TRBJ2-3, with 7 bases lining up with TRBD2. Losses at the gene ends were 8 bases for V and 2 bases for J; bases not matched to a gene: 10. Germline V gene lookup returns CDR1 MNHEY and CDR2 SVGAGI. The CDR3 runs 15 residues. The CDR3 reads CASGARGSHTDTQYF. The CDR3, as DNA: TGTGCCAGCGGGGCGCGGGGGAGCCACACAGATACGCAGTATTTT.

Only a few counts were recorded for this clone. The CDR3 DNA reads TGTGCCAGCAGTCCAGGGGGCATCAGTGAAAAACTGTTTTTT. As protein: CASSPGGISEKLFF. The chain combines TRBV9 with TRBJ1-4; TRBD1 matches at 8 bases. The ends lost 5 bases at V and 7 bases at J; junction bases unmatched: 7. This CDR3 spans 14 amino acids. The V gene's germline CDR1 is SGDLS and CDR2 YYNGEE.

The genes are TRBV3-1 (or the pseudogene TRBV3-2) and TRBJ2-7; the D is unclear. The germline CDR1 and CDR2 sequences are LGHDT and YNNKEL (reference sequence). The CDR3 is 13 residues long. Trimming pared 4 bases from V and 3 bases from J, leaving 10 bases between. CDR3 sequence reads: CASSRTRGYEQYF. In nucleotides, the CDR3 is TGTGCCAGCAGCCGCACTCGAGGCTACGAGCAGTACTTC.

The table lists this clone with a few counts. The chain couples TRBV2 to TRBJ2-2; 7 bases are shared with TRBD1. The CDR3 totals 14 residues. V shed 5 bases, J shed 4 bases, and the junction held 4 bases outside the gene matches. Per the germline V gene, CDR1 is SNHLY and CDR2 is FYNNEI. The CDR3 spells CASSPPGGTGELFF. CDR3 coding DNA: TGTGCCAGCAGTCCCCCAGGGGGCACCGGGGAGCTGTTTTTT. The full variable domain, rest sourced from reference TRBV2 and TRBJ2-2, is EPEVTQTPSHQVTQMGQEVILRCVPISNHLYFYWYRQILGQKVEFLVSFYNNEISEKSEIFDDQFSVERPDGSNFTLKIRSTKLEDSAMYFCASSPPGGTGELFFGEGSRLTVL.

The rearrangement uses TRBV4-1 and TRBJ2-5; 12 positions match TRBD1. The CDR3 consists of 15 residues. J was trimmed by 5 bases and V by 4 bases; bases with no gene match: 5. Germline CDR1 and CDR2: MGHRA and YSYEKL. The chain's CDR3 is CASSPGTGGLETQYF. The CDR3, as DNA: TGCGCCAGCAGCCCCGGGACAGGGGGCTTGGAGACCCAGTACTTC.

The chain recombines TRBV18 with TRBJ1-4; 11 bases agree with TRBD1. The junction had 13 bases not matched to a gene; V was cut back by 3 bases and J by 1 base. Germline V lookup: CDR1 KGHSH, CDR2 LQKENI. CDR3 length equals 20 residues. CDR3 sequence reads: CASSPYSGTGGVVTNEKLFF. The CDR3 DNA reads TGTGCCAGCTCACCCTACTCCGGGACAGGGGGTGTAGTAACTAATGAAAAACTGTTTTTT.

The CDR3 region is CASSATGSGLTEAFF. Written as DNA, the CDR3 is TGTGCCAGCAGCGCTACAGGGTCGGGATTAACTGAAGCTTTCTTT. V is TRBV7-2 and J is TRBJ1-1; TRBD1 might be the D (6 bases). This CDR3 is built from 15 residues. V was shortened by 5 bases and J by 5 bases, with 18 bases between the two germline ends. CDR1 is SGHTA and CDR2 is FQGNSA in the germline V gene.

The V gene is TRBV4-2, the J gene TRBJ2-5; 9 positions agree with TRBD1. Germline V lookup: CDR1 LGHNA, CDR2 YNFKEQ. The ends lost 0 bases at V and 4 bases at J; junction bases unmatched: 6. CDR3 length: 16 residues. CDR3 loop: CASSQDGTGRGETQYF. The CDR3 DNA reads TGTGCCAGCAGCCAAGATGGGACAGGGAGAGGAGAGACCCAGTACTTC.

This chain joins TRBV5-1 and TRBJ1-1, with 8 bases identical to TRBD1. Looked up from germline, CDR1 is SGHRS and CDR2 is YFSETQ. CDR3 length equals 16 residues. V shed 2 bases and J 8 bases; nucleotides not matched to a gene: 14. The CDR3 spells CASSFTAGGTGKEAFF. CDR3 bases: TGCGCCAGCAGCTTTACGGCAGGAGGGACAGGTAAAGAAGCTTTCTTT. The variable domain in full, completed from reference TRBV5-1 and TRBJ1-1, reads KAGVTQTPRYLIKTRGQQVTLSCSPISGHRSVSWYQQTPGQGLQFLFEYFSETQRNKGNFPGRFSGRQFSNSRSEMNVSTLELGDSALYLCASSFTAGGTGKEAFFGQGTRLTVV.

The chain is built from TRBV6-2 or TRBV6-3 and TRBJ1-1, with D possibly TRBD1 on 6 matching bases. V lost 3 bases to trimming and J lost 4 bases, with 15 bases between them. This CDR3 spans 15 amino acids. Germline V gene data show CDR1 as MNHEY and CDR2 as SVGEGT. CDR3 loop: CASSYDGGLGTEAFF. DNA for the CDR3: TGTGCCAGCAGTTATGACGGGGGGCTCGGCACTGAAGCTTTCTTT.

The J gene is TRBJ2-3, the V gene TRBV24-1; 10 bases align to TRBD2. CDR1 KGHDR and CDR2 SFDVKD come from the germline V gene. The V segment lost 4 bases and the J segment 5 bases; nucleotides outside the gene matches: 8. The length of the CDR3 is 16 residues. The CDR3 DNA follows: TGTGCCACCAGTGACCCCACGGGACTAGCGAAAGATACGCAGTATTTT. It is translated as CATSDPTGLAKDTQYF.

The rearrangement links TRBV24-1 to TRBJ2-7, with D possibly TRBD2 on 5 matching bases. The CDR3 runs 13 residues. Looked up from germline, CDR1 is KGHDR and CDR2 is SFDVKD. Trimming removed 6 bases at V and 6 bases at J, with 14 bases between. DNA of the CDR3: TGTGCCACCAGTTCGGGGATCGGCGGCGAGCAGTACTTC. Protein product: CATSSGIGGEQYF.

The chain carries TRBV23-1 and TRBJ1-6; D call uncertain. TRBV23-1 is identified as an open reading frame with a role that is uncertain. This CDR3 comprises 15 residues. V lost 5 bases and J lost 10, with 18 bases in between. The CDR3 bases are TGCGCCAGCAGTGGGGTGAGGGCCCCGCGGTCACCCCTCCACTTT. Its translation is CASSGVRAPRSPLHF.

V usage is TRBV19 and J usage is TRBJ2-4, with D unclear. The CDR3 has 15 amino acids. Germline V CDR1 and CDR2: LNHDA, SQIVND (reference sequence). The V end was cut by 3 bases, the J end by 2 bases, with 11 bases between. DNA of the CDR3: TGTGCCAGTAGTATCCCTCTACGTTCCAAAAACATTCAGTACTTC. Amino acid sequence: CASSIPLRSKNIQYF.

J is TRBJ1-2 and V is TRBV18; 11 positions match TRBD1. Germline V gene lookup returns CDR1 KGHSH and CDR2 LQKENI. The CDR3 length is 17 residues. Losses at the gene ends were 1 base for V and 4 bases for J; bases not matched to a gene: 8. Written as DNA, the CDR3 is TGTGCCAGCTCACCACGAGGGACAGGGGGTACGGGCTATGGCTACACCTTC. This codes for CASSPRGTGGTGYGYTF.

This clone was detected only a few times. This chain links TRBV3-1 (or the pseudogene TRBV3-2) with TRBJ1-1; D gene ambiguous. This CDR3 has 13 amino acids. Germline lookup yields CDR1 LGHDT and CDR2 YNNKEL (reference sequence). Between the trimmed V and J ends, which lost 5 bases and 2 bases, there was a span of 9 bases. CDR3 DNA: TGTGCCAGCAGCACGTCCTATAACACTGAAGCTTTCTTT. Its translation: CASSTSYNTEAFF.

This chain connects TRBV14 to TRBJ1-6; D might be TRBD1 (6 bases). The length of the CDR3 is 14 residues. V lost 1 base and J lost 9, with 10 bases in between. The germline V gene encodes CDR1 SGHDN and CDR2 FVKESK. CDR3 in DNA: TGTGCCAGCAGCCAAGTAACAGGGCTTTCACCCCTCCACTTT. This translates into CASSQVTGLSPLHF. The whole variable domain, filled in from reference TRBV14 and TRBJ1-6, reads EAGVTQFPSHSVIEKGQTVTLRCDPISGHDNLYWYRRVMGKEIKFLLHFVKESKQDESGMPNNRFLAERTGGTYSTLKVQPAELEDSGVYFCASSQVTGLSPLHFGNGTRLTVT.

The genes are TRBV11-2 and TRBJ1-3, with D tentatively TRBD1 (6 bases). V was cut by 5 bases and J by 0 bases, with 17 bases left in between. The germline gives CDR1 SGHAT, CDR2 FQNNGV. The CDR3 totals 17 residues. The CDR3 loop is CASSIQGTSASGNTIYF. DNA for the CDR3: TGTGCCAGCAGCATACAGGGTACCTCTGCCTCTGGAAACACCATATATTTT.

The chain uses TRBV6-1 and TRBJ1-2; D remains ambiguous. Germline V CDR1 and CDR2: MNHNS, SASEGT. V shed 3 bases and J shed 0 bases, with 5 bases lying between them. The CDR3 has 13 residues. The CDR3 spells CASSDRSNYGYTF. The CDR3 DNA sequence: TGTGCCAGCAGTGATCGTTCTAACTATGGCTACACCTTC.

The genes are TRBV2 and TRBJ2-7; 9 nucleotides match TRBD1. J gave up 5 bases and V 5 bases, and 10 bases lay outside the gene matches. Germline lookup yields CDR1 SNHLY and CDR2 FYNNEI. There are 15 residues in the CDR3. CDR3 coding DNA: TGTGCCAGCAGTCCTGGTGGGACAGGGCGAGACGAGCAGTACTTC. It codes for CASSPGGTGRDEQYF.

V and J are TRBV19 and TRBJ1-1; D call uncertain. This CDR3 region has 13 residues. Between the trimmed V and J ends, which lost 3 bases and 5 bases, there was a span of 10 bases. Germline values: CDR1 LNHDA, CDR2 SQIVND (reference sequence). CDR3 loop: CASSMRARTEAFF. The CDR3 nucleotides read TGTGCCAGTAGTATGAGGGCAAGGACTGAAGCTTTCTTT.

The chain employs TRBV11-2 and TRBJ2-1; 10 positions agree with TRBD2. V lost 1 base to trimming and J lost 6 bases; unmatched junction nucleotides: 3. The germline V gene has CDR1 SGHAT and CDR2 FQNNGV. CDR3 length equals 15 residues. CDR3 residues: CASSLGAGGPNEQFF. CDR3 DNA sequence: TGTGCCAGCAGCTTAGGAGCGGGGGGGCCCAATGAGCAGTTCTTC.

The gene calls are TRBV6-5 and TRBJ2-5; D is possibly TRBD2 (6 bases). Germline V gene data show CDR1 as MNHEY and CDR2 as SVGAGI. The CDR3 runs 11 residues. Trimming pared 6 bases from V and 8 bases from J, leaving 10 bases between. CDR3 DNA: TGTGCCAGCAGCCCCGGGAGCACCCAGTACTTC. The encoded protein is CASSPGSTQYF.

The rearrangement joins TRBV3-1 (or the pseudogene TRBV3-2) to TRBJ2-1; the D is unclear. V was cut by 2 bases and J by 4 bases, with 3 bases left in between. The CDR3 contains 12 residues. Germline CDR1 reads LGHDT; CDR2 reads YNNKEL (reference sequence). The CDR3 DNA reads as TGTGCCAGCAGCCAAACATACAATGAGCAGTTCTTC. Residues: CASSQTYNEQFF.

This clone was seen just once. The chain recombines TRBV11-2 with TRBJ2-5; the match to TRBD1 covers 9 bases. This CDR3 contains 13 residues. Germline CDR1 is SGHAT and CDR2 is FQNNGV. Unmatched junction bases numbered 4, after V lost 6 bases and J lost 5 bases. The CDR3 spells CASRQGAGETQYF. The CDR3 DNA follows: TGTGCCAGCAGACAGGGGGCGGGTGAGACCCAGTACTTC.

The chain is built from TRBV5-5 and TRBJ2-7; 8 bases align to TRBD2. V dropped 0 bases and J dropped 3; count of bases not matched to a gene: 2. Germline V gene sequence: CDR1 SGHKS, CDR2 YYEKEE (reference sequence). This CDR3 is built from 14 residues. The CDR3 loop reads CASSLGGGIYEQYF. CDR3 DNA sequence: TGTGCCAGCAGCTTGGGCGGGGGGATCTACGAGCAGTACTTC. The full variable domain, rest sourced from reference TRBV5-5 and TRBJ2-7, is DAGVTQSPTHLIKTRGQQVTLRCSPISGHKSVSWYQQVLGQGPQFIFQYYEKEERGRGNFPDRFSARQFPNYSSELNVNALLLGDSALYLCASSLGGGIYEQYFGPGTRLTVT.